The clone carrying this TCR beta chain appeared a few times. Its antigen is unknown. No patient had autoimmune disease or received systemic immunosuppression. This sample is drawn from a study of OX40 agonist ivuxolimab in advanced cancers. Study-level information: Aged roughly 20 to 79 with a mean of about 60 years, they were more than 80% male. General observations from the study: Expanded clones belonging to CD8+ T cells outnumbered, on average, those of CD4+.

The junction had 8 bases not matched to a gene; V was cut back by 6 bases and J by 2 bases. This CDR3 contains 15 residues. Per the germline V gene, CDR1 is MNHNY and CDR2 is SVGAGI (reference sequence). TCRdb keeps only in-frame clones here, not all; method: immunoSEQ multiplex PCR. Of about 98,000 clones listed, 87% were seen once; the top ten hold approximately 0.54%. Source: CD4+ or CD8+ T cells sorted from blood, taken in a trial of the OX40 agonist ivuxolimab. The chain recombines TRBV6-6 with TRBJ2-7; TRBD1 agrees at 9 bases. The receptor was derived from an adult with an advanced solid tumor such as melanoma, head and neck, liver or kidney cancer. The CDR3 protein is CASRPTGGMTYEQYF. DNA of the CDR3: TGTGCCAGCAGGCCTACAGGGGGCATGACCTACGAGCAGTACTTC.